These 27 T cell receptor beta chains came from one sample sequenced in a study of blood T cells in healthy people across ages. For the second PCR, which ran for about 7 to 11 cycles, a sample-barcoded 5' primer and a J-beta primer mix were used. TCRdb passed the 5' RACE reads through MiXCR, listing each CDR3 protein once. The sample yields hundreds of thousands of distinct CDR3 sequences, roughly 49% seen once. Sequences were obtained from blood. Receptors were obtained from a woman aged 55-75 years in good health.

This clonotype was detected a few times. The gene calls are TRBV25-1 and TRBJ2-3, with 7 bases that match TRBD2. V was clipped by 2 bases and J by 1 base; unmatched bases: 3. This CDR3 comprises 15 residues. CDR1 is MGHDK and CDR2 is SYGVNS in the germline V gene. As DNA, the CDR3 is TGTGCCAGCAGTGAAGGGACTACCCGCACAGATACGCAGTATTTT. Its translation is CASSEGTTRTDTQYF.

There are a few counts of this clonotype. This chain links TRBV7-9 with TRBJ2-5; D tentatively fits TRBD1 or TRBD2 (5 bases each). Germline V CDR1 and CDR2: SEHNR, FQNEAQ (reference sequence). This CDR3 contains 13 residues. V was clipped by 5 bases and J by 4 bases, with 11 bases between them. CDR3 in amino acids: CASSPGHLETQYF. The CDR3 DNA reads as TGTGCCAGCAGCCCGGGGCACTTAGAGACCCAGTACTTC.

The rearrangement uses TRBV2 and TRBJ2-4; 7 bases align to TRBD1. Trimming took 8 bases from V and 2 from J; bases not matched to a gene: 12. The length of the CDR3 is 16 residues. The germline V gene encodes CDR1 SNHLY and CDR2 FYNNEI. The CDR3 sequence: CASDTPRGKPKNIQYF. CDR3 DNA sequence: TGTGCCAGCGACACACCCAGGGGGAAACCCAAAAACATTCAGTACTTC.

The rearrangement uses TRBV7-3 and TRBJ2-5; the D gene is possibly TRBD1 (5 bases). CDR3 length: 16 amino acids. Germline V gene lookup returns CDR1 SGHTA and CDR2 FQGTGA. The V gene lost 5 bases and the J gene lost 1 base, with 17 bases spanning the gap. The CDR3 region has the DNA TGTGCCAGCAGCCCAAAAGGGGCAGGGCCCCAAGAGACCCAGTACTTC. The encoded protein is CASSPKGAGPQETQYF.

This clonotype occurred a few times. The CDR3 DNA follows: TGCAGCGTGACCGGGACAGGGGCCCACGAGCAGTACTTC. This gives the protein CSVTGTGAHEQYF. The chain is built from TRBV29-1 and TRBJ2-7, with 10 bases aligning to TRBD1. Trimming removed 6 bases from V and 5 bases from J; junction bases left unmatched: 7. Germline CDR1 is SQVTM and CDR2 is ANQGSEA. The CDR3 is 13 amino acids.

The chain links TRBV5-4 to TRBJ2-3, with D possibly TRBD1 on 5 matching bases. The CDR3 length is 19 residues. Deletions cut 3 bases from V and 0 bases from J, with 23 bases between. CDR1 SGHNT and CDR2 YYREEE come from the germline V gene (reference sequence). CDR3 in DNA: TGTGCCAGCAGCTGGAATGCCCACAGGAGACTGGGAAGCACAGATACGCAGTATTTT. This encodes CASSWNAHRRLGSTDTQYF.

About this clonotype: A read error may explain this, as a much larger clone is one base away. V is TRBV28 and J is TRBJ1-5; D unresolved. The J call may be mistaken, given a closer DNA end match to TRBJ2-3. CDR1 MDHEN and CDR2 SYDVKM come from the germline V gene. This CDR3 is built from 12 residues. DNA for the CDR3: TGTGCCAGCAGTTTCGCGAATCAGCCCCAGTATTTT. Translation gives CASSFANQPQYF.

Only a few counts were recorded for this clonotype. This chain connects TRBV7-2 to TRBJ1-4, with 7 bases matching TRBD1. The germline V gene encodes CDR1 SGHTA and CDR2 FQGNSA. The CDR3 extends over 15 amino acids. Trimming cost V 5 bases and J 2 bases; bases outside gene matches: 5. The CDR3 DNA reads TGTGCCAGCAGCCCCCAGGGGGGCACTAATGAAAAACTGTTTTTT. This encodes CASSPQGGTNEKLFF.

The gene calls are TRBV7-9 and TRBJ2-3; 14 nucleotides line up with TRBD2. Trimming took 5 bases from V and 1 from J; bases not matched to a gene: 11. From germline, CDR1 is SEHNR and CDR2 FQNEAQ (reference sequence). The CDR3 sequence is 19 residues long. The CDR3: CASSPGLAGGLIRTDTQYF. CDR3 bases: TGTGCCAGCAGCCCCGGACTAGCGGGAGGTCTGATACGCACAGATACGCAGTATTTT.

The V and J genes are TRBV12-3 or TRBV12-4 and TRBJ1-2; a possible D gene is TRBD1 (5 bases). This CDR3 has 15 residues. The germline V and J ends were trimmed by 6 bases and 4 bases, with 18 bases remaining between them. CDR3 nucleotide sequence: TGTGCCAGCAGCCCGGGACCCTCAGGATTCTATGGCTACACCTTC. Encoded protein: CASSPGPSGFYGYTF.

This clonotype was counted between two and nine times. The CDR3 here is CASSPRLANEQFF. The DNA of the CDR3 is TGTGCCAGCTCACCCAGACTAGCGAATGAGCAGTTCTTC. This chain uses TRBV18 with TRBJ2-1; 8 bases agree with TRBD2. This CDR3 has 13 residues. Trimming cost V 3 bases and J 7 bases; bases outside gene matches: 2. Germline lookup yields CDR1 KGHSH and CDR2 LQKENI.

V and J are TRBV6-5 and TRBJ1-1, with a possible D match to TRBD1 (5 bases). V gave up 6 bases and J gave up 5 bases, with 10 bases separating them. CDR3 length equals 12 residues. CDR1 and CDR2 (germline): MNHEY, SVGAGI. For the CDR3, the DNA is TGTGCCAGCAGCCGAGGGGAAACTGAAGCTTTCTTT. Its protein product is CASSRGETEAFF.

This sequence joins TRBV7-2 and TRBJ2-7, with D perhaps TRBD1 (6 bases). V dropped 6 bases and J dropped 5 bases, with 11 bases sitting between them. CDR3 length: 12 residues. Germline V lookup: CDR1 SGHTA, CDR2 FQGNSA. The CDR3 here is CASSRTAHEQYF. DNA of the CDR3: TGTGCCAGCAGTAGGACAGCCCACGAGCAGTACTTC.

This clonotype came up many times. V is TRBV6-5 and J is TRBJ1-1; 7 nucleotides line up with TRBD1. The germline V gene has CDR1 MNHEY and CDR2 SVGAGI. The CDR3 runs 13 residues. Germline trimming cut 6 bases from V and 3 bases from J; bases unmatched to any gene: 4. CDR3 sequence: CASSSGQDTEAFF. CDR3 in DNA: TGTGCCAGCAGCTCCGGACAGGACACTGAAGCTTTCTTT.

This CDR3 reads CSVVTGRTQYF. CDR3 bases: TGCAGCGTTGTGACCGGGCGGACCCAGTACTTC. This chain connects TRBV29-1 to TRBJ2-5; D remains ambiguous. V lost 4 bases and J 7 bases, leaving 10 bases between the germline ends. The CDR3 totals 11 residues. CDR1 and CDR2 (germline): SQVTM, ANQGSEA.

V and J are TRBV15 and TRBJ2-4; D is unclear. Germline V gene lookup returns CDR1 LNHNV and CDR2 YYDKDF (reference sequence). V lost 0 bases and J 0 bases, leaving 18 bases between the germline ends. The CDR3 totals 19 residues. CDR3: CATSRERTPKGIAKNIQYF. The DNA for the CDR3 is TGTGCCACCAGCAGAGAAAGGACGCCAAAGGGAATAGCCAAAAACATTCAGTACTTC.

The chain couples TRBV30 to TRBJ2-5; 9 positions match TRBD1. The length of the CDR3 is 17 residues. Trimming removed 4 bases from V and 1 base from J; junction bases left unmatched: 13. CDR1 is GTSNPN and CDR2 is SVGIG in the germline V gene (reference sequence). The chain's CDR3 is CAWTNRGRGDRQETQYF. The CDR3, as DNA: TGTGCCTGGACAAACAGGGGGCGAGGTGATCGCCAAGAGACCCAGTACTTC. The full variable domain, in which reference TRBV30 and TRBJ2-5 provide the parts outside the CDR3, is SQTIHQWPATLVQPVGSPLSLECTVEGTSNPNLYWYRQAAGRGLQLLFYSVGIGQISSEVPQNLSASRPQDRQFILSSKKLLLSDSGFYLCAWTNRGRGDRQETQYFGPGTRLLVL.

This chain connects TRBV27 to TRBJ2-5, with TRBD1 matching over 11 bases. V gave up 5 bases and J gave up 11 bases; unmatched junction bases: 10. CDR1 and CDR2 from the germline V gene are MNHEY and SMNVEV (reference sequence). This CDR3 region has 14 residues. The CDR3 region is CASSPGQGVGEQYF. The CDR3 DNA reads TGTGCCAGCAGTCCGGGACAGGGGGTGGGGGAGCAGTACTTC.

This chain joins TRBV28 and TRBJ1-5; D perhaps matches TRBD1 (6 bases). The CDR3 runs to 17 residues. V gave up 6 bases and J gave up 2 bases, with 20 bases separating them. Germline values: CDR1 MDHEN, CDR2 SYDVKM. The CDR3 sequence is CASRAGGRFRGNQPQHF. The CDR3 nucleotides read TGTGCCAGCAGGGCGGGGGGGCGATTCCGGGGCAATCAGCCCCAGCATTTT.

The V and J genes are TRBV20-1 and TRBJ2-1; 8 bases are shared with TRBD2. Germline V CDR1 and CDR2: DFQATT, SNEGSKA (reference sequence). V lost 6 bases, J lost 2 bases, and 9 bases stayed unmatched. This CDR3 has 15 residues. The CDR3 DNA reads TGCAGTGCCAGTAAGCGGGAGTCAGCCTACAATGAGCAGTTCTTC. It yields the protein CSASKRESAYNEQFF.

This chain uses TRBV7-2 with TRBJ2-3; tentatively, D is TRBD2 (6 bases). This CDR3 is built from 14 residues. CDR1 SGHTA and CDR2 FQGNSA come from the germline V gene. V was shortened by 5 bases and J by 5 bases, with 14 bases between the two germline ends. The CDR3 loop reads CASSPRGLIDTQYF. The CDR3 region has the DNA TGTGCCAGCAGCCCAAGGGGACTGATAGATACGCAGTATTTT.

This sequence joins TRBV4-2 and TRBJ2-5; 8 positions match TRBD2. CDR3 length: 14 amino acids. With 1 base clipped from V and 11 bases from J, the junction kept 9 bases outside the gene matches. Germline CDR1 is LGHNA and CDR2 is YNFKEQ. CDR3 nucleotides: TGTGCCAGCAGCCAAGTGCGTTTTAGCGGGGAGCAGTACTTC. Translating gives CASSQVRFSGEQYF.

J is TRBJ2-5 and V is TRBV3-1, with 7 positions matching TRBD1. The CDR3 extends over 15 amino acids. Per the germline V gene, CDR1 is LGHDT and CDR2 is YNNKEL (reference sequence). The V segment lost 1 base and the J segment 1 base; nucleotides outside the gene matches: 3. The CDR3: CASSQAGQIQETQYF. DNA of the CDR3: TGTGCCAGCAGCCAAGCGGGACAGATCCAAGAGACCCAGTACTTC.

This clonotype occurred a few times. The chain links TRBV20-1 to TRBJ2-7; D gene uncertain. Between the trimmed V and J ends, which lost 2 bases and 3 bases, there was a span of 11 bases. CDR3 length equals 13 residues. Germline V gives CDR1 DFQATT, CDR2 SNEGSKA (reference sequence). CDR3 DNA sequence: TGCAGTGCTAGACGAGGAAATCTCTACGAGCAGTACTTC. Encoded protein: CSARRGNLYEQYF.

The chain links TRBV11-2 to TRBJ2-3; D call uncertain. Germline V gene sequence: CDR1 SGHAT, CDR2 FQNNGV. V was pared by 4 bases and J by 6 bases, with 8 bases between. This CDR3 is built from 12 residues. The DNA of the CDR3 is TGTGCCAGCAGCTCGGCTTGGGATACGCAGTATTTT. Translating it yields CASSSAWDTQYF.

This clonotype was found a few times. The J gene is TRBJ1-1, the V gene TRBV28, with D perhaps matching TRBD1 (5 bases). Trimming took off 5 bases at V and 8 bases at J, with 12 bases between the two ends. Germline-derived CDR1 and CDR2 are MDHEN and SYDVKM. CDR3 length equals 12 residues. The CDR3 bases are TGTGCCAGCAGTCTCCGGGGGTGGGAAGCTTTCTTT. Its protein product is CASSLRGWEAFF.

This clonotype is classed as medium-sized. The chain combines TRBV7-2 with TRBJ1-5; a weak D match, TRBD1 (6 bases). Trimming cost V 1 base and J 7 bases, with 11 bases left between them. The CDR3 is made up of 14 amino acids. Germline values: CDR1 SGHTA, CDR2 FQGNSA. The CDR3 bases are TGTGCCAGCAGCTTAGATGGAGGGGGGCAGCCCCAGCATTTT. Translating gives CASSLDGGGQPQHF.